Listed below are T cell receptor beta chains from one sample, sequenced in a study of blood T cell repertoires in COVID-19. Profiling relied on immunoSEQ multiplex PCR, and the TCRdb table lists in-frame clones only, not all of them. The sample has about 110,000 clones, 70% to 90% seen once. The specimen sequenced was peripheral blood. These TCRs come from a human donor in a cohort sampled during active COVID-19. The CDR3 runs from the conserved cysteine through the conserved F or W. D genes are given only for firm matches. The listing skips clone size in some rows; elsewhere it reads once, few, many or a size class.

TRBV19	TRBJ1-3	-	TRBD1	15	TGTGCCAGTAGGGAAGAGGGGGCGAGAGGAAACACCATATATTTT	CASREEGARGNTIYF
TRBV27	TRBJ2-1	once	-	14	TGTGCCAGCATGGAGGATAGCTCCTACAATGAGCAGTTCTTC	CASMEDSSYNEQFF
TRBV10-2	TRBJ2-3	few	TRBD1	15	TGCGCCAGCAGTCCAGGGGGCCTTTCGGCAGATACGCAGTATTTT	CASSPGGLSADTQYF
TRBV30	TRBJ2-3	-	TRBD2	15	TGTGCCTGGAGTTTCGGTAGCGGGAGGCAAGATACGCAGTATTTT	CAWSFGSGRQDTQYF
TRBV2	TRBJ1-3	few	-	14	TGTGCCAGCAGATCGGACAGCTCTGGAAACACCATATATTTT	CASRSDSSGNTIYF
TRBV9	TRBJ1-2	-	TRBD1	17	TGTGCCAGCAGCGTAGGGGGACAGGCGGAAACTAGCTATGGCTACACCTTC	CASSVGGQAETSYGYTF
TRBV5-1	TRBJ2-7	-	TRBD1	14	TGCGCCAGCAGCTTGTGGACAGGGGGCTACGAGCAGTACTTC	CASSLWTGGYEQYF
TRBV24-1	TRBJ2-3	few	-	15	TGTGCCACCAGTGAACCGCAGGAAAACACAGATACGCAGTATTTT	CATSEPQENTDTQYF
TRBV28	TRBJ2-7	few	TRBD1	15	TGTGCCAGCAGTTTCCTCCGGGACAGGGATTACGAGCAGTACTTC	CASSFLRDRDYEQYF
TRBV5-6	TRBJ1-4	-	-	17	TGTGCCAGCAGCCAGACGGGGTTGGGGGGGCCTGTTGAAAAACTGTTTTTT	CASSQTGLGGPVEKLFF
TRBV20-1	TRBJ2-3	-	-	9	TGCAGTGCTAGCCTTACGCAGTATTTT	CSASLTQYF
TRBV19	TRBJ1-2	-	TRBD1	13	TGTGCCAGTAGTTGGGGGGACAGGCGGGGCTACACCTTC	CASSWGDRRGYTF
TRBV4-3	TRBJ2-7	-	TRBD2	15	TGCGCCAGCAGCCAAGTGGGGGGGAGCTCCTACGAGCAGTACTTC	CASSQVGGSSYEQYF
TRBV18	TRBJ2-1	-	-	11	TGTGCCAGCTCCCCCTCTAATGAGCAGTTCTTC	CASSPSNEQFF
TRBV5-1	TRBJ1-2	-	TRBD1	14	TGCGCCAGCAATACCCCGGGACAGAACTATGGCTACACCTTC	CASNTPGQNYGYTF
TRBV4-1	TRBJ2-3	-	-	19	TGCGCCAGCAGCCAACCCCCCGGTGCGACAGGTCTTCCCAGAAATACGCAGTATTTT	CASSQPPGATGLPRNTQYF
TRBV2	TRBJ1-1	-	-	13	TGTGCCAGCAGCCGGGGGGTAAACACTGAAGCTTTCTTT	CASSRGVNTEAFF
TRBV5-6	TRBJ2-1	once	TRBD2	15	TGTGCCAGCAGCCGGCAGCGGGGGCTCTACAATGAGCAGTTCTTC	CASSRQRGLYNEQFF
TRBV10-3	TRBJ2-5	-	TRBD2	16	TGTGCCATCAGTGAGAGACTAGCGGGAGGGGTGGAGACCCAGTACTTC	CAISERLAGGVETQYF
TRBV10-2	TRBJ1-2	-	TRBD1	15	TGCGCCAGCAGTGAGGAAGGGGGCCAGTATTATGGCTACACCTTC	CASSEEGGQYYGYTF
TRBV7-3	TRBJ1-3	-	TRBD1	17	TGTGCCAGCAGAGGGGACAGGGGGCATAACTCTGGAAACACCATATATTTT	CASRGDRGHNSGNTIYF
TRBV7-9	TRBJ2-1	-	TRBD2	15	TGTGCCAGCAGCTTTTACGGGAGGGCCAGGGATGAGCAGTTCTTC	CASSFYGRARDEQFF
TRBV6-5	TRBJ2-7	-	-	15	TGTGCCAGCAGCACTGATGCAAACCAACCCTTCGAGCAGTACTTC	CASSTDANQPFEQYF
TRBV24-1	TRBJ2-6	-	-	15	TGTGCCACCAGTGATTCAGGGGCCGGGGCCAACGTCCTGACTTTC	CATSDSGAGANVLTF
TRBV7-9	TRBJ2-7	-	-	13	TGTGCCAGCAGCTTAGCGGGGGGAAACGAGCAGTACTTC	CASSLAGGNEQYF
TRBV28	TRBJ2-1	-	TRBD2	15	TGTGCCAGCAACCCCGGGACTAGCGGGAGTGGAGGGCAGTTCTTC	CASNPGTSGSGGQFF
TRBV7-8	TRBJ1-1	once	TRBD1	14	TGTGCCAGCAGCTTGGGGACAGCGAACACTGAAGCTTTCTTT	CASSLGTANTEAFF
TRBV18	TRBJ1-1	-	-	14	TGTGCCAGCTCATCCGCGGCGGGGGACACTGAAGCTTTCTTT	CASSSAAGDTEAFF
TRBV19	TRBJ1-1	-	-	18	TGTGCCAGTAGTATTCGGATTAGGATCACAGATACGAACACTGAAGCTTTCTTT	CASSIRIRITDTNTEAFF
TRBV10-3	TRBJ2-7	-	TRBD1	15	TGTGCCATCAGTGATCCCGGACAGGGGGCCTACGAGCAGTACTTC	CAISDPGQGAYEQYF
TRBV18	TRBJ1-1	-	TRBD1	15	TGTGCCAGCTCACCGGCGACAGGGGTAAGCACTGAAGCTTTCTTT	CASSPATGVSTEAFF
TRBV27	TRBJ2-1	-	-	14	TGTGCCAGAACTCCTCCCCGAAGATTCAATGAGCAGTTCTTC	CARTPPRRFNEQFF
TRBV21-1	TRBJ1-5	-	-	15	TGTGCCAGCAGCAAACGGGGACAGGGGTATCAGCCCCAGCATTTT	CASSKRGQGYQPQHF
TRBV6-5	TRBJ2-1	-	TRBD2	15	TGTGCCAGCACGGGGTACGGTAGCGGGAGTAGTGAGCAGTTCTTC	CASTGYGSGSSEQFF
TRBV18	TRBJ2-3	-	-	12	TGTGCCAGCTCACCACCGGCTGATACGCAGTATTTT	CASSPPADTQYF
TRBV2	TRBJ2-7	-	-	15	TGTGCCAGCAGTGTGGAGGGGGGGAAAAGCTACGAGCAGTACTTC	CASSVEGGKSYEQYF
TRBV19	TRBJ1-1	few	-	15	TGTGCCAGTATCCCCGGGTTTGGAGGGTACACTGAAGCTTTCTTT	CASIPGFGGYTEAFF
TRBV7-3	TRBJ2-1	-	-	13	TGTGCCAGCAGCTTAACACAGGACAATGAGCAGTTCTTC	CASSLTQDNEQFF
TRBV7-9	TRBJ2-7	-	-	11	TGTGCCACAGGGGACTCCTACGAGCAGTACTTC	CATGDSYEQYF
TRBV5-1	TRBJ1-2	once	-	13	TGCGCCAGCAGCCCGGGGAGTAACTATGGCTACACCTTC	CASSPGSNYGYTF
TRBV28	TRBJ1-1	-	-	13	TGTGCCAGCAGCCCCCACAAGAACACTGAAGCTTTCTTT	CASSPHKNTEAFF
TRBV7-8	TRBJ2-1	-	TRBD2	16	TGTGCCAGCAGTGGGACAGCGGGGGGGCCGCGGGGTGAGCAGTTCTTC	CASSGTAGGPRGEQFF
TRBV10-3	TRBJ2-7	-	-	13	TGTGCCATCAGTGAAGATCAGGGATACGAGCAGTACTTC	CAISEDQGYEQYF
TRBV6-5	TRBJ2-5	-	-	13	TGTGCCAGCAGCAGACTAGTAGAAGAGACCCAGTACTTC	CASSRLVEETQYF
TRBV10-1	TRBJ2-1	-	TRBD2	16	TGCGCCAGCAGTGAGTTCGCGGGAGGGCCGGGTAATGAGCAGTTCTTC	CASSEFAGGPGNEQFF
TRBV4-2	TRBJ2-2	-	-	12	TGTGCCAGCAGCCCCTCCCGCGGGGAGCTGTTTTTT	CASSPSRGELFF
TRBV7-2	TRBJ2-3	-	TRBD2	16	TGTGCCAGCAGCTTAGTACTAGCGGGAGGGCCAGATACGCAGTATTTT	CASSLVLAGGPDTQYF
TRBV3-1/TRBV3-2	TRBJ2-5	-	TRBD2	18	TGTGCCAGCAGTTCCACCTTGGGGGGAGCCGGGGGGCAAGAGACCCAGTACTTC	CASSSTLGGAGGQETQYF
TRBV7-2	TRBJ1-5	-	-	13	TGTGCCAGCAGCCCACGGGGGAATCAGCCCCAGCATTTT	CASSPRGNQPQHF
TRBV2	TRBJ2-6	-	TRBD1	17	TGTGCCAGCAGTGGGGGGACAGGGACCTCTGGGGCCAACGTCCTGACTTTC	CASSGGTGTSGANVLTF
TRBV10-2	TRBJ2-1	once	TRBD2	15	TGCGCCAGCAGTGAGGGACTAGCGGGAGCGAATGAGCAGTTCTTC	CASSEGLAGANEQFF
TRBV6-5	TRBJ1-1	-	-	13	TGTGCCAGCAGTTACTCTCCAGGCACTGAAGCTTTCTTT	CASSYSPGTEAFF
TRBV5-1	TRBJ2-2	-	TRBD1	18	TGCGCCAGCAGCTCTGGACAGGGGGCAATACTAAACACCGGGGAGCTGTTTTTT	CASSSGQGAILNTGELFF
TRBV6-5	TRBJ1-5	few	-	14	TGTGCCAGCATCAGGGGACACCGCAATCAGCCCCAGCATTTT	CASIRGHRNQPQHF